The sequence of this TCR beta chain was determined in a study of blood T cell repertoires in COVID-19. Study-wide context: Spain, Italy and the United States supplied samples that represented acute and convalescent COVID-19. PBMCs, B-cell-depleted T cells, or T cells provided the cDNA or gDNA that made up the material.

Per the authors' pipeline: Reference gene primer amplification yielded estimated nucleated cell counts. The method was immunoSEQ multiplex PCR; TCRdb's version includes in-frame clones alone and lacks a portion of them. V and J calls plus clone size are reproduced from that table; the DNA served to infer D and trimming. The repertoire consists of about 130,000 clones, with approximately 82% occurring once and the leading ten covering roughly 12%. The CDR3 is 15 amino acids. The germline gives CDR1 SGHTA, CDR2 FQGNSA. V lost 5 bases, J lost 2 bases, and 3 bases stayed unmatched. This TCR was recovered from a man in his sixties with acute or convalescent COVID-19. The chain is built from TRBV7-2 and TRBJ2-1, with 10 positions matching TRBD2. The sequenced material came from peripheral blood. The CDR3 loop reads CASSPTSGAYNEQFF. The CDR3, as DNA: TGTGCCAGCAGCCCTACTAGCGGGGCCTACAATGAGCAGTTCTTC.